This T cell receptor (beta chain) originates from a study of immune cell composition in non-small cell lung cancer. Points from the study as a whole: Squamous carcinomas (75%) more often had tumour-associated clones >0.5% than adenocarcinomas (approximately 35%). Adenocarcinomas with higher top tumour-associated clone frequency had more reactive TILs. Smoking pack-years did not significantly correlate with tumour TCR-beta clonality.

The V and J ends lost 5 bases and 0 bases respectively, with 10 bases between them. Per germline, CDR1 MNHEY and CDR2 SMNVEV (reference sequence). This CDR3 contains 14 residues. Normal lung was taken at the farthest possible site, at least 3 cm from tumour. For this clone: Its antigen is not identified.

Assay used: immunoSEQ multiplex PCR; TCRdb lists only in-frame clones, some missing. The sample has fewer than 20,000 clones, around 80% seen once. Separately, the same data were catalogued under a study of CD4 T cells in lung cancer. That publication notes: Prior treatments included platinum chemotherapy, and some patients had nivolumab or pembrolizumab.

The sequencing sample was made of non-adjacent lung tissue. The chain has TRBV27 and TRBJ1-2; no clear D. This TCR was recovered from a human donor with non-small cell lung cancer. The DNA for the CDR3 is TGTGCCAGCAGTGTAGGAGGCGCTAACTATGGCTACACCTTC. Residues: CASSVGGANYGYTF.